A single sample is the source of the 21 T cell receptor beta chains below, sequenced in a study of control samples from healthy donors and cancer patients. Measured with immunoSEQ multiplex PCR; TCRdb has only the in-frame clones, and not every one. The sample shows approximately 70,000 clones, about 80% of them seen only once. The sample taken for sequencing was blood. Receptor source: a man aged 45-60 years in good health.

The rearrangement joins TRBV24-1 to TRBJ1-2, with D unresolved. The germline V and J ends were trimmed by 2 bases and 10 bases, with 10 bases remaining between them. CDR1 and CDR2 from the germline V gene are KGHDR and SFDVKD. This CDR3 region has 12 residues. This CDR3 is CATSDYQAHYTF. The CDR3 DNA reads as TGTGCCACCAGTGATTACCAGGCCCACTACACCTTC.

V and J are TRBV3-1 (or the pseudogene TRBV3-2) and TRBJ1-5, with D uncertain. This CDR3 comprises 14 residues. Trimming pared 7 bases from V and 0 bases from J, leaving 10 bases between. The germline gives CDR1 LGHDT, CDR2 YNNKEL (reference sequence). The CDR3 is CASTGSDSNQPQHF. In DNA, the CDR3 is TGTGCCAGCACGGGGTCCGATAGCAATCAGCCCCAGCATTTT.

The rearrangement uses TRBV11-2 and TRBJ2-3; D is uncertain. This CDR3 has 17 amino acids. Germline V gene data show CDR1 as SGHAT and CDR2 as FQNNGV. Between the trimmed V and J ends, which lost 3 bases and 6 bases, there was a span of 22 bases. CDR3 bases: TGTGCCAGCAGCTTGCGCTACCTCCGGTCAAGTTTGGATACGCAGTATTTT. Its protein is CASSLRYLRSSLDTQYF.

The V call is TRBV7-2, the J call TRBJ2-3; the match to TRBD2 covers 8 bases. The V and J ends lost 1 base and 5 bases, in that order; junction bases with no gene match: 5. The CDR3 sequence is 15 residues long. Germline lookup yields CDR1 SGHTA and CDR2 FQGNSA. This CDR3 reads CASSLVPLAGDTQYF. DNA of the CDR3: TGTGCCAGCAGCTTAGTCCCCCTAGCGGGAGATACGCAGTATTTT.

The V gene is TRBV14, the J gene TRBJ2-7; perhaps TRBD2 as D (5 bases). The CDR3 spans 14 residues. V was clipped by 1 base and J by 1 base, with 8 bases between them. Germline-derived CDR1 and CDR2 are SGHDN and FVKESK. The chain's CDR3 is CASSQVRGSYEQYF. CDR3 nucleotides: TGTGCCAGCAGCCAAGTACGAGGGTCCTACGAGCAGTACTTC.

The rearrangement links TRBV27 to TRBJ2-7; tentative D call: TRBD1 (6 bases). Per germline, CDR1 MNHEY and CDR2 SMNVEV (reference sequence). V shed 4 bases and J shed 3 bases, with 13 bases lying between them. This CDR3 has 14 amino acids. The CDR3: CASSSRGHSYEQYF. The CDR3 bases are TGTGCCAGCAGTTCGAGGGGACACAGCTACGAGCAGTACTTC.

The chain uses TRBV11-3 and TRBJ1-4; the D is unclear. The CDR3 is 14 residues long. Germline V CDR1 and CDR2: SGHNT, YENEEA. V was cut by 0 bases and J by 8 bases, with 10 bases left in between. The CDR3 coding sequence is TGTGCCAGCAGCTTAGATACCGGTTACGAAAAACTGTTTTTT. Translating gives CASSLDTGYEKLFF.

The rearrangement links TRBV4-3 to TRBJ2-3; D uncertain. CDR3 size: 15 residues. Germline V gene lookup returns CDR1 LGHNA and CDR2 YSLEER. Deletions cut 0 bases from V and 2 bases from J, with 9 bases between. The CDR3 nucleotides read TGCGCCAGCAGCCAAGATCCCAACCCCACAGATACGCAGTATTTT. As protein: CASSQDPNPTDTQYF.

J is TRBJ2-3 and V is TRBV19; 11 bases align to TRBD2. This CDR3 region has 17 residues. Germline CDR1 reads LNHDA; CDR2 reads SQIVND (reference sequence). J was trimmed by 5 bases and V by 0 bases; bases with no gene match: 7. The DNA of the CDR3 is TGTGCCAGTAGTATAGAATATAGCGGGAGGGCGGGAGATACGCAGTATTTT. It encodes CASSIEYSGRAGDTQYF.

The chain recombines TRBV5-4 with TRBJ2-7, with D perhaps TRBD2 (6 bases). The CDR3 has 16 amino acids. V was trimmed by 0 bases and J by 5 bases, leaving 18 bases between them. Germline V gives CDR1 SGHNT, CDR2 YYREEE (reference sequence). For the CDR3, the DNA is TGTGCCAGCAGCTTGGCTTGGGGGGAGTCTGGAGACGAGCAGTACTTC. This encodes CASSLAWGESGDEQYF.

The chain employs TRBV18 and TRBJ2-2; 8 bases map to TRBD1. CDR1 and CDR2 from the germline V gene are KGHSH and LQKENI. This CDR3 is 16 amino acids long. V lost 6 bases to trimming and J lost 7 bases; unmatched junction nucleotides: 13. The DNA for the CDR3 is TGTGCCAGCTCGCCGATCGGACAGGGAGCTAACGGGGAGCTGTTTTTT. This translates into CASSPIGQGANGELFF. The full variable domain, with the rest looked up from reference TRBV18 and TRBJ2-2, is NAGVMQNPRHLVRRRGQEARLRCSPMKGHSHVYWYRQLPEEGLKFMVYLQKENIIDESGMPKERFSAEFPKEGPSILRIQQVVRGDSAAYFCASSPIGQGANGELFFGEGSRLTVL.

This chain uses TRBV10-3 with TRBJ1-1, with 11 bases that match TRBD1. Germline V lookup: CDR1 ENHRY, CDR2 SYGVKD. J was trimmed by 0 bases and V by 9 bases; bases with no gene match: 9. The CDR3 contains 16 residues. The CDR3 sequence is CAIKPGQGEMNTEAFF. CDR3 in DNA: TGTGCCATAAAACCGGGACAGGGGGAGATGAACACTGAAGCTTTCTTT.

V is TRBV18 and J is TRBJ1-5; D may be TRBD1 (5 bases). V dropped 0 bases and J dropped 5 bases, with 8 bases sitting between them. Germline CDR1 KGHSH, CDR2 LQKENI. The CDR3 has 14 residues. CDR3 sequence (DNA): TGTGCCAGCTCACCACCTGGGGGATATCAGCCCCAGCATTTT. Encoded protein: CASSPPGGYQPQHF.

CDR3 protein: CAWSVFGGSFTIDNEQFF. CDR3 nucleotide sequence: TGTGCCTGGAGTGTATTCGGCGGGAGTTTCACTATTGACAATGAGCAGTTCTTC. This chain joins TRBV30 and TRBJ2-1; 7 positions match TRBD2. V trimming: 0 bases; J trimming: 5 bases; junction bases outside the gene matches: 16. The CDR3 sequence is 18 residues long. From germline, CDR1 is GTSNPN and CDR2 SVGIG (reference sequence).

The genes are TRBV24-1 and TRBJ1-2, with TRBD1 as a possible D gene (5 bases). V was cut by 5 bases and J by 2 bases, with 17 bases left in between. The CDR3 sequence is 16 residues long. From germline, CDR1 is KGHDR and CDR2 SFDVKD. The CDR3, as DNA: TGTGCCACCAGTGCCCCTGAGAGGGACGGGAACTATGGCTACACCTTC. This codes for CATSAPERDGNYGYTF.

The sample holds one count of this clone. This chain joins TRBV5-6 and TRBJ2-7, with 9 nucleotides matching TRBD1. Germline CDR1 and CDR2: SGHDT and YYEEEE. This CDR3 region has 14 residues. V dropped 4 bases and J dropped 4; count of bases not matched to a gene: 6. The CDR3 region has the DNA TGTGCCAGCAGCCGACAGGGGGAAGGGTACGAGCAGTACTTC. It translates to CASSRQGEGYEQYF.

The gene calls are TRBV3-1 (or the pseudogene TRBV3-2) and TRBJ1-2; 9 positions match TRBD1. Trimming removed 0 bases from V and 6 bases from J; junction bases left unmatched: 5. The CDR3 loop spans 15 amino acids. The germline V gene has CDR1 LGHDT and CDR2 YNNKEL (reference sequence). This chain's CDR3 is CASSQDPGQGHGYTF. The CDR3 nucleotides are TGTGCCAGCAGCCAAGATCCGGGACAGGGCCATGGCTACACCTTC.

V usage is TRBV11-1 and J usage is TRBJ1-1; D not resolved. The germline V and J ends were trimmed by 2 bases and 4 bases, with 8 bases remaining between them. This CDR3 has 13 amino acids. Germline V gives CDR1 SGHAT, CDR2 FQDESV (reference sequence). The CDR3 nucleotides read TGTGCCAGCAGCTTAAATTCTGTCACTGAAGCTTTCTTT. Amino acids: CASSLNSVTEAFF.

The chain carries TRBV30 and TRBJ2-7, with D perhaps TRBD1 or TRBD2 (5 bases each). CDR3 size: 11 residues. Germline values: CDR1 GTSNPN, CDR2 SVGIG (reference sequence). With 6 bases removed from V and 2 bases from J, the gap between germline ends came to 8 bases. The CDR3 DNA reads as TGTGCCTGTATGGGGGCCTACGAGCAGTACTTC. It codes for CACMGAYEQYF.

This chain links TRBV19 with TRBJ1-2, with D hard to call. CDR1 LNHDA and CDR2 SQIVND come from the germline V gene (reference sequence). The CDR3 extends over 12 amino acids. V gave up 5 bases and J gave up 2 bases, with 6 bases separating them. The CDR3 spells CASSVVNYGYTF. CDR3 nucleotide sequence: TGTGCCAGTAGTGTTGTGAACTATGGCTACACCTTC.

This rearrangement joins TRBV7-3 to TRBJ2-3; 12 nucleotides match TRBD2. This CDR3 is built from 16 residues. Germline CDR1 is SGHTA and CDR2 is FQGTGA. The V gene end was trimmed by 5 bases and the J gene end by 4 bases; junction bases not matched to a gene: 7. The CDR3 DNA reads as TGTGCCAGCAGCGCGTACGGGACTAGCGGGCCAGATACGCAGTATTTT. Translated: CASSAYGTSGPDTQYF.